This T cell receptor (beta chain) originates from a study of identical twins. This clonotype was seen at least ten times. Germline-derived CDR1 and CDR2 are MGHRA and YSYEKL. V lost 1 base to trimming and J lost 3 bases, with 12 bases between them. The CDR3 covers 15 residues. TCRdb reprocessed the 5' RACE reads with MiXCR, giving one entry per CDR3 protein. The sample carries some 600,000 distinct CDR3 sequences, less than 9% recorded once. These data also formed part of another study, on yellow fever vaccine responses in identical twins. That paper adds: Vaccine-induced T cell responses in twins were reportedly observed to appear partly convergent, partly personalized.

V and J are TRBV4-1 and TRBJ1-1; possible D gene TRBD1, 5 bases. This clonotype was sampled from a woman aged 18-29 years in good health. Sequencing input: PBMCs. The CDR3 region is CASSQGRGGDTEAFF. DNA for the CDR3: TGCGCCAGCAGCCAAGGTCGGGGGGGAGACACTGAAGCTTTCTTT.